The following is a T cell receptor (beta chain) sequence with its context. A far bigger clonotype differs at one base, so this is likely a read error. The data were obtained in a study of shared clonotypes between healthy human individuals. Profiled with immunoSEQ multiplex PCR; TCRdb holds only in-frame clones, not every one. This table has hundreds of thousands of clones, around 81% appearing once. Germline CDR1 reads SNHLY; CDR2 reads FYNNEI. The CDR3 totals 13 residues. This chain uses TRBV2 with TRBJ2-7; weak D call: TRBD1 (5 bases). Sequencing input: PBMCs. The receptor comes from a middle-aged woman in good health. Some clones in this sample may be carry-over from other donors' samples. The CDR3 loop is CATSTVFSHEQYF. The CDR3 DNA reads TGTGCCACCTCGACAGTGTTCTCCCACGAGCAGTACTTC.